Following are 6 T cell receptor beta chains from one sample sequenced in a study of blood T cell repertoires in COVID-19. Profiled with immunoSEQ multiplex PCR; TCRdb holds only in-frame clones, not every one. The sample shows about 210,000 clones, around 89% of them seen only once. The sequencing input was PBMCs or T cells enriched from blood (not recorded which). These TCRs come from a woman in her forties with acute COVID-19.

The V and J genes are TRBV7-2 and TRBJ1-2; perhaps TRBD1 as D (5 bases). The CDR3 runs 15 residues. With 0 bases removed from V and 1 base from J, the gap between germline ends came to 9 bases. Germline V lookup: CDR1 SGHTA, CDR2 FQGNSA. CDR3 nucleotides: TGTGCCAGCAGCTTAGCGCGGGGGGTTAACTATGGCTACACCTTC. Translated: CASSLARGVNYGYTF.

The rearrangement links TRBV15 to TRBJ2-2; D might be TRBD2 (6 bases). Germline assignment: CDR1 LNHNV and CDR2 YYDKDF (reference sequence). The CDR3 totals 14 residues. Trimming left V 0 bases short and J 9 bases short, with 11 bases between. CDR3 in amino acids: CATSREAGRRELFF. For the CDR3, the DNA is TGTGCCACCAGCAGAGAGGCAGGGAGGAGGGAGCTGTTTTTT.

CDR3 coding DNA: TGCGCCAGCAGCCAAGTAGGGCAAAGGGGACAGATAAACACCATATATTTT. Translating it yields CASSQVGQRGQINTIYF. The chain employs TRBV4-1 and TRBJ1-3, with 7 bases fitting TRBD1. Losses at the gene ends were 1 base for V and 6 bases for J; bases not matched to a gene: 12. Germline loops: CDR1 MGHRA, CDR2 YSYEKL. The CDR3 runs 17 residues.

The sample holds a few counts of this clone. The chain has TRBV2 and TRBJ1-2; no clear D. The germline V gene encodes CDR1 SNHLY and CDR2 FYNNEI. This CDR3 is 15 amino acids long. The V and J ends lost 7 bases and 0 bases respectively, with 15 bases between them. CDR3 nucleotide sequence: TGTGCCAGCATTCCGTTTGGCGGAACTAACTATGGCTACACCTTC. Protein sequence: CASIPFGGTNYGYTF.

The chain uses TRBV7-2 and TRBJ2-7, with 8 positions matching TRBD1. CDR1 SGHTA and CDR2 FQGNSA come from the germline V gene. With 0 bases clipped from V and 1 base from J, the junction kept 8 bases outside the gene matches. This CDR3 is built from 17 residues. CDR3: CASSLAKVTGASYEQYF. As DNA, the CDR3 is TGTGCCAGCAGCTTAGCTAAAGTGACAGGGGCGTCCTACGAGCAGTACTTC.

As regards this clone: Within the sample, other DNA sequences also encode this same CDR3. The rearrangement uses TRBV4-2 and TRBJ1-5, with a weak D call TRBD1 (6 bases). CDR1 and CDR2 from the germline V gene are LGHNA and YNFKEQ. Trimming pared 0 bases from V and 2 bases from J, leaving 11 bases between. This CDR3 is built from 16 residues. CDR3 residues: CASSQEGGRGNQPQHF. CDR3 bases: TGTGCCAGCAGCCAAGAAGGGGGGAGGGGCAATCAGCCCCAGCATTTT.